This TCR beta chain is from a study of blood T cells in healthy people across ages. Whole-study context: Template switching retrieved approximately one barcoded beta molecule for each two T cells. The study's findings and limits: TCR beta diversity per million T cells fell roughly linearly with age.

The second PCR ran roughly 7 to 12 cycles with a sample-barcoded 5' primer and J-beta primers. TCRdb re-called the 5' RACE reads with MiXCR, one entry per CDR3 protein. The sample has around 1.5 million distinct CDR3 sequences; around 55% are singletons. Trimming pared 5 bases from V and 6 bases from J, leaving 7 bases between. The CDR3 runs 12 residues. There are a few counts of this clonotype. The antigen is unknown. The chain couples TRBV12-3 or TRBV12-4 to TRBJ2-2; the D is unclear. The sequenced sample was blood. This clonotype was obtained from a man between 18 and 35 years old in good health. In nucleotides, the CDR3 is TGTGCCAGCAGTCCCGAGGCCGGGGAGCTGTTTTTT. Protein: CASSPEAGELFF.